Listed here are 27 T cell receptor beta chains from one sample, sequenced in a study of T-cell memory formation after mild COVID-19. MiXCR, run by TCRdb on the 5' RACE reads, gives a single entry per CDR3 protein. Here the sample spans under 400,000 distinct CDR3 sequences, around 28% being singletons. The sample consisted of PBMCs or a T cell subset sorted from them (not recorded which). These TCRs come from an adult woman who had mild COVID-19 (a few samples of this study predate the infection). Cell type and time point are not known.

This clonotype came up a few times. The CDR3 DNA reads TGTGCCAGCAGCCCCCCTTGGGGAGGGGGCAAACTGGGAGAGACCCAGTACTTC. It yields the protein CASSPPWGGGKLGETQYF. V is TRBV7-9 and J is TRBJ2-5; either TRBD1 or TRBD2 may supply D (7 bases each). From germline, CDR1 is SEHNR and CDR2 FQNEAQ (reference sequence). Trimming cost V 5 bases and J 4 bases, with 26 bases left between them. This CDR3 has 18 residues.

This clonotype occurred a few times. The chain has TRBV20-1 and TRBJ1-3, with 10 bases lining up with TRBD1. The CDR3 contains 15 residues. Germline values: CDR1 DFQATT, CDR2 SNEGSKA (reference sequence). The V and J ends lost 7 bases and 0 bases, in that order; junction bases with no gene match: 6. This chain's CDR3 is CSVWTGGSSGNTIYF. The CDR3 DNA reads TGCAGTGTTTGGACAGGGGGAAGCTCTGGAAACACCATATATTTT.

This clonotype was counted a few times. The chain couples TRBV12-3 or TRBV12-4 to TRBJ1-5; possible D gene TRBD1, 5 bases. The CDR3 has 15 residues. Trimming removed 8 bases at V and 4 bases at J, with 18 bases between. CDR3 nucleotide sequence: TGTGCCAGCGGACCCTCAGGGTCATGGAATCAGCCCCAGCATTTT. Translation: CASGPSGSWNQPQHF.

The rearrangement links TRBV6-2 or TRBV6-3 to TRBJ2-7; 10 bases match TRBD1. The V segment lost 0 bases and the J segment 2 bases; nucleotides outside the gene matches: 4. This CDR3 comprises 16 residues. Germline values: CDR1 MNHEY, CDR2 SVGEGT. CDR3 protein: CASSYSAGTGAYEQYF. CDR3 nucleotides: TGTGCCAGCAGTTACTCAGCCGGGACAGGGGCCTACGAGCAGTACTTC.

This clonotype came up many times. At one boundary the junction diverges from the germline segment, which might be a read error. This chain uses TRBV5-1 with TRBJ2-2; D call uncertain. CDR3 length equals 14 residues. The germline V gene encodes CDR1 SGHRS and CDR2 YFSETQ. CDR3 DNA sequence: TGTGCCAGCAGCTTAGGCCGGAACACCGGGGAGCTGTTTTTT. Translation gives CASSLGRNTGELFF.

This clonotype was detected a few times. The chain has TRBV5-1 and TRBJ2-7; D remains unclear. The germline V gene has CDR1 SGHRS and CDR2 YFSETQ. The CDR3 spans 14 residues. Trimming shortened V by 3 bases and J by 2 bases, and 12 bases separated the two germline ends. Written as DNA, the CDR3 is TGCGCCAGCAGCTACAAAGGGCCGGCCTACGAGCAGTACTTC. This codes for CASSYKGPAYEQYF.

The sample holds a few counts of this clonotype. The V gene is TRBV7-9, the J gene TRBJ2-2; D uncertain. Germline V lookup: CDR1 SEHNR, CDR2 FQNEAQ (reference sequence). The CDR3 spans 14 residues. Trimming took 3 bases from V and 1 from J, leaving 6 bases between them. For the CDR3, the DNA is TGTGCCAGCAGCTTCTTCGGGAACACCGGGGAGCTGTTTTTT. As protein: CASSFFGNTGELFF.

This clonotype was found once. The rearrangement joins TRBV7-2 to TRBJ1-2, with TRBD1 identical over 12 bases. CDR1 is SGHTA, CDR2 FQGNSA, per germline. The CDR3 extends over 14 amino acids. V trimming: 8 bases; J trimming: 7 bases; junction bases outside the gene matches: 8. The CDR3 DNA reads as TGTGCCAGCGATTGTGGGACAGGGGGCTGTGGCTACACCTTC. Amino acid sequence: CASDCGTGGCGYTF.

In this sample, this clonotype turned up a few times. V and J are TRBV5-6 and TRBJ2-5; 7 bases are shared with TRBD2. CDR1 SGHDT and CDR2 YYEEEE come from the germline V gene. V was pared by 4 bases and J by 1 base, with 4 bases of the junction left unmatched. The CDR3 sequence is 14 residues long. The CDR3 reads CASSQWTSQETQYF. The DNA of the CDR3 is TGTGCCAGCAGCCAATGGACTAGCCAAGAGACCCAGTACTTC.

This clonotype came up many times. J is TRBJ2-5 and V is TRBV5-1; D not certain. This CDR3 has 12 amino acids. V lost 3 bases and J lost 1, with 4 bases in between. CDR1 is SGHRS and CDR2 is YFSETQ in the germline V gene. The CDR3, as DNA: TGCGCCAGCAGCTCAGGCCAAGAGACCCAGTACTTC. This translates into CASSSGQETQYF.

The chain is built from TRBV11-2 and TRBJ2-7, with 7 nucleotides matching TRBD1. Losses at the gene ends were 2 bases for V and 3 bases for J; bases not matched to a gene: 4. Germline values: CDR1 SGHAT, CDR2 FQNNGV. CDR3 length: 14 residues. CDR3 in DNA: TGTGCCAGCAGCTTATTGGGACAGAACTACGAGCAGTACTTC. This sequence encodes CASSLLGQNYEQYF.

CDR3 region: CASKTSGLADTQYF. The CDR3 DNA follows: TGTGCCAGCAAGACTAGCGGGTTGGCAGATACGCAGTATTTT. The chain joins TRBV7-2 to TRBJ2-3, with TRBD2 matching 10 bases. This CDR3 has 14 residues. V shed 7 bases, J shed 4 bases, and the junction held 5 bases outside the gene matches. The germline gives CDR1 SGHTA, CDR2 FQGNSA.

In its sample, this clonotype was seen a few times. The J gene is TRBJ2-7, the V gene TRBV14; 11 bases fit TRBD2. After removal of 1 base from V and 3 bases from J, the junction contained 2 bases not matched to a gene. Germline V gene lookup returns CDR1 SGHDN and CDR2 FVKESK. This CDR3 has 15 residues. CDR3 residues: CASSQASGGFYEQYF. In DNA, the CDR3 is TGTGCCAGCAGCCAAGCTAGCGGGGGGTTCTACGAGCAGTACTTC. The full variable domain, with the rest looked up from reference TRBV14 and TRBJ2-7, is EAGVTQFPSHSVIEKGQTVTLRCDPISGHDNLYWYRRVMGKEIKFLLHFVKESKQDESGMPNNRFLAERTGGTYSTLKVQPAELEDSGVYFCASSQASGGFYEQYFGPGTRLTVT.

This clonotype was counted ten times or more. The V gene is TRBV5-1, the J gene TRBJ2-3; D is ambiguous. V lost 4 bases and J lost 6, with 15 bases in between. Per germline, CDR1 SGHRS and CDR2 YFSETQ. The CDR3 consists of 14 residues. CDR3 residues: CASSPDSRVDTQYF. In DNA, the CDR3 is TGCGCCAGCAGCCCTGACTCCCGTGTGGATACGCAGTATTTT. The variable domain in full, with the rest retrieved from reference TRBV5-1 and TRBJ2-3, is KAGVTQTPRYLIKTRGQQVTLSCSPISGHRSVSWYQQTPGQGLQFLFEYFSETQRNKGNFPGRFSGRQFSNSRSEMNVSTLELGDSALYLCASSPDSRVDTQYFGPGTRLTVL.

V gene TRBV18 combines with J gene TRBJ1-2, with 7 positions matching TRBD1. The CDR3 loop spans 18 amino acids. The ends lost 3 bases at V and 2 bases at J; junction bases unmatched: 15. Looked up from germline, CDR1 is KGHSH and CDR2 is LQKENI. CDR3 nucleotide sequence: TGTGCCAGCTCACCCCCGGTGAGAAGGGGGCACGGGAACTATGGCTACACCTTC. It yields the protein CASSPPVRRGHGNYGYTF.

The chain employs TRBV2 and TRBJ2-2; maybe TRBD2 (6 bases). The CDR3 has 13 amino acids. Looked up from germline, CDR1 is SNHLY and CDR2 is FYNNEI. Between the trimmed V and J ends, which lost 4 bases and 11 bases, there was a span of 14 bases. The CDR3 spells CASSARVTRELFF. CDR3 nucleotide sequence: TGTGCCAGCAGTGCCCGAGTGACTAGAGAGCTGTTTTTT.

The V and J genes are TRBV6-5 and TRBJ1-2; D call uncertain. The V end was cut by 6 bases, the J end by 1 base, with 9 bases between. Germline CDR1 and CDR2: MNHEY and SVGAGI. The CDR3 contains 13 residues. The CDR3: CASRLPSNYGYTF. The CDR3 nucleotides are TGTGCCAGCAGATTACCGAGTAACTATGGCTACACCTTC.

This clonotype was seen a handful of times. The DNA of the CDR3 is TGTGCCAGCAGTTCGGGGGCCTACTCCTACAATGAGCAGTTCTTC. This gives the protein CASSSGAYSYNEQFF. This sequence joins TRBV12-3 or TRBV12-4 and TRBJ2-1; either TRBD1 or TRBD2 may fit D (6 bases each). The CDR3 loop spans 15 amino acids. V lost 4 bases and J 0 bases, leaving 10 bases between the germline ends.

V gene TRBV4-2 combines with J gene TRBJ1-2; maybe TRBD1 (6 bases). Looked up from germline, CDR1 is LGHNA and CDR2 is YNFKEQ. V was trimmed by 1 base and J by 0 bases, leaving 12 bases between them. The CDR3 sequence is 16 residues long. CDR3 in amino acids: CASSQVKDSPNYGYTF. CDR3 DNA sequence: TGTGCCAGCAGCCAAGTTAAGGACAGCCCTAACTATGGCTACACCTTC.

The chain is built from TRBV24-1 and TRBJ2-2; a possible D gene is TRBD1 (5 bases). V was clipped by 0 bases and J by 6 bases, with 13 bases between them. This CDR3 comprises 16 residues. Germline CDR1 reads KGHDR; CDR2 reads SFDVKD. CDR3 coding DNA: TGTGCCACCAGTGATTTGCATGGACAAGTGGCCGGGGAGCTGTTTTTT. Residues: CATSDLHGQVAGELFF.

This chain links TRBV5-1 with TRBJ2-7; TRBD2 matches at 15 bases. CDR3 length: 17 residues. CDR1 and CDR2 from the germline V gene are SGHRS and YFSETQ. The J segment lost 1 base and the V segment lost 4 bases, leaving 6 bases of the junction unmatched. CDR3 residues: CASSTPGTSGGSYEQYF. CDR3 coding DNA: TGCGCCAGCAGCACCCCCGGGACTAGCGGGGGGTCCTACGAGCAGTACTTC.

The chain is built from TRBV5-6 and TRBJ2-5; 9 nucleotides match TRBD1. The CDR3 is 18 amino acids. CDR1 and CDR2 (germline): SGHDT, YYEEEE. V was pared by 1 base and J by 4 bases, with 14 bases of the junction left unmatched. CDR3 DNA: TGTGCCAGCAGCTTGCCAAACAGGGGGCAAGTGTTCGGAGAGACCCAGTACTTC. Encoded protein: CASSLPNRGQVFGETQYF.

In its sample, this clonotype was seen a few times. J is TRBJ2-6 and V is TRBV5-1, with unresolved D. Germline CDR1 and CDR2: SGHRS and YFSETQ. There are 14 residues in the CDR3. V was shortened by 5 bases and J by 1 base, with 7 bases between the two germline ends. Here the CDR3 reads CASSGFSGANVLTF. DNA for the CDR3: TGCGCCAGCAGTGGCTTTTCTGGGGCCAACGTCCTGACTTTC.

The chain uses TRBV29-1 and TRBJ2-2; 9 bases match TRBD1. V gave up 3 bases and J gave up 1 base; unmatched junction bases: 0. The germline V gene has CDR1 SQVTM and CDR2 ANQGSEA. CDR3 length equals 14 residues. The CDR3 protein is CSVETGGNTGELFF. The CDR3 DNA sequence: TGCAGCGTTGAGACAGGGGGGAACACCGGGGAGCTGTTTTTT.

CDR3 sequence: CASNQTWISGANVLTF. CDR3 in DNA: TGTGCCAGCAATCAGACGTGGATTTCTGGGGCCAACGTCCTGACTTTC. This sequence joins TRBV6-5 and TRBJ2-6, with D hard to call. The germline gives CDR1 MNHEY, CDR2 SVGAGI. V was clipped by 7 bases and J by 1 base, with 14 bases between them. This CDR3 is 16 amino acids long.

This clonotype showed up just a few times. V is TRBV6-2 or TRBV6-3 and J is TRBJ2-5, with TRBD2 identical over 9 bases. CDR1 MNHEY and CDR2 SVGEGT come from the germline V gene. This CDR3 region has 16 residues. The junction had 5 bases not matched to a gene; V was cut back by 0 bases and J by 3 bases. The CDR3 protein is CASSYSRAGGEETQYF. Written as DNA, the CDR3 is TGTGCCAGCAGTTACTCGAGAGCGGGAGGTGAAGAGACCCAGTACTTC.

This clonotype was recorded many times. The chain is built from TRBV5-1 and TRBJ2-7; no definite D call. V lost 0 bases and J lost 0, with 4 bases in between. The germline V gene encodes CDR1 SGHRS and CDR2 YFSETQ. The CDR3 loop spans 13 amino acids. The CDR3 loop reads CASSLVSSYEQYF. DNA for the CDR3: TGCGCCAGCAGCTTGGTTAGCTCCTACGAGCAGTACTTC.